The next 9 T cell receptor beta chains were all read from a single sample in a study of blood T cell repertoires in COVID-19. Sequenced by immunoSEQ multiplex PCR; TCRdb stores in-frame clones only, minus some. The table lists some 300,000 clones, 85% to 90% of them singletons. The sample consisted of PBMCs or T cells enriched from blood (not recorded which). Receptors originate from a woman aged 50 to 65 who had been exposed to COVID-19.

The chain uses TRBV3-1 (or the pseudogene TRBV3-2) and TRBJ2-1, with 9 positions matching TRBD2. The germline V gene encodes CDR1 LGHDT and CDR2 YNNKEL (reference sequence). Trimming cost V 0 bases and J 2 bases; bases outside gene matches: 5. The CDR3 sequence is 17 residues long. This chain's CDR3 is CASSQDWSSGAYNEQFF. The CDR3 DNA reads TGTGCCAGCAGCCAAGATTGGTCTAGCGGGGCCTACAATGAGCAGTTCTTC.

The chain links TRBV2 to TRBJ2-1, with TRBD2 as a possible D gene (6 bases). V was trimmed by 10 bases and J by 5 bases, leaving 15 bases between them. CDR3 length equals 13 residues. Germline values: CDR1 SNHLY, CDR2 FYNNEI. CDR3 DNA: TGTGCCACCGCGGGGATGCAGAACAATGAGCAGTTCTTC. Translation: CATAGMQNNEQFF.

This chain joins TRBV5-6 and TRBJ1-4, with D perhaps TRBD1 (6 bases). The CDR3 runs to 17 residues. Germline V CDR1 and CDR2: SGHDT, YYEEEE. The V gene lost 4 bases and the J gene lost 3 bases, with 19 bases spanning the gap. CDR3 residues: CASSTTTNRVANEKLFF. CDR3 nucleotide sequence: TGTGCCAGCAGCACAACAACCAACAGGGTAGCTAATGAAAAACTGTTTTTT.

Details on this clone: The sample has other DNA sequences that encode this CDR3 too. The V gene is TRBV5-1, the J gene TRBJ1-6, with TRBD1 identical over 9 bases. Unmatched junction bases numbered 2, after V lost 4 bases and J lost 6 bases. The CDR3 is 14 residues long. The germline V gene encodes CDR1 SGHRS and CDR2 YFSETQ. Here the CDR3 reads CASSQGQGNSPLHF. CDR3 sequence (DNA): TGCGCCAGCAGCCAGGGACAGGGTAATTCACCCCTCCACTTT.

This clone was recorded only once. This rearrangement joins TRBV4-2 to TRBJ1-6, with D unclear. Germline lookup yields CDR1 LGHNA and CDR2 YNFKEQ. The CDR3 has 16 residues. Trimming took off 1 base at V and 6 bases at J, with 13 bases between the two ends. The CDR3 here is CASSQGSQVLNSPLHF. CDR3 in DNA: TGTGCCAGCAGCCAAGGAAGTCAGGTGCTTAATTCACCCCTCCACTTT.

The chain has TRBV7-9 and TRBJ2-2; 7 bases are a match to TRBD1. The germline CDR1 and CDR2 sequences are SEHNR and FQNEAQ (reference sequence). CDR3 size: 17 residues. The V gene end was trimmed by 4 bases and the J gene end by 4 bases; junction bases not matched to a gene: 12. CDR3 in amino acids: CASSWDRRKGFTGELFF. As DNA, the CDR3 is TGTGCCAGCAGCTGGGACAGAAGAAAAGGGTTCACCGGGGAGCTGTTTTTT.

The J gene is TRBJ2-3, the V gene TRBV4-1, with a tentative D call TRBD2 (6 bases). V was cut by 4 bases and J by 5 bases, with 10 bases left in between. The CDR3 is 13 residues long. Germline assignment: CDR1 MGHRA and CDR2 YSYEKL. CDR3 nucleotide sequence: TGCGCCAGCAGCCTCCTCGGGGGAGATACGCAGTATTTT. It codes for CASSLLGGDTQYF.

The genes are TRBV5-4 and TRBJ2-7; 11 bases map to TRBD1. V dropped 4 bases and J dropped 0; count of bases not matched to a gene: 6. CDR1 SGHNT and CDR2 YYREEE come from the germline V gene (reference sequence). This CDR3 contains 16 residues. Here the CDR3 DNA reads TGTGCCAGCAGCAATCTAGGACAGGGGGCCTCCTACGAGCAGTACTTC. Residues: CASSNLGQGASYEQYF.

The chain has TRBV24-1 and TRBJ2-2; possible D gene TRBD1, 6 bases. The CDR3 is 15 residues long. Germline lookup yields CDR1 KGHDR and CDR2 SFDVKD. V lost 6 bases and J 6 bases, leaving 16 bases between the germline ends. This CDR3 reads CATSPTDRLSGELFF. The CDR3 nucleotides are TGTGCCACCAGTCCAACGGACAGATTATCCGGGGAGCTGTTTTTT.